The T cell receptor beta chain described here comes from a study of cytomegalovirus exposure and HLA in healthy donors (dated by TCRdb to the late 2010s). Broadly, across the study: An earlier analysis of approximately 590 of the donors reported 250 to 300 Gb of sequence data and some 120 million unique TCR beta sequences from about 200 million T cells. An early release that covered roughly 600 HLA-typed donors contained about 290 gigabases of sequencing data and roughly 84 million unique TCR sequences. The genetic ancestry cluster associated with self-reported Caucasian donors included 80% to 90% of the 398 genotyped donors. The study aimed to test whether cataloging public T cell receptors could reveal signatures of past pathogen exposure. The study used immunosequencing to profile the T cell repertoires of around 600 subjects and linked those repertoires to cytomegalovirus serostatus. In addition to the first cohort of approximately 670 subjects, a separate validation cohort of about 120 different subjects was used. High-throughput TCR immunosequencing, statistical association of individual TCRs with disease status, and machine learning were combined to predict cytomegalovirus infection status. A later analysis re-analyzed previously published TCR beta repertoires from 660 or so donors and added high-resolution HLA genotyping to study TCR occurrence patterns. Rather than using new phenotypic data, the later analysis identified candidate immune exposures from TCR beta sequences and from how often those sequences occurred across donors. An earlier analysis of 587 of the donors applied high-throughput TCR beta sequencing to assess whether each TCR beta V gene segment acted as functional or pseudogenic. Donor age, sex, ethnicity and CMV serostatus were collected together with the repertoire data. In a later genetic analysis, genome-wide SNP genotypes for 398 of the 666 donors were used, and that subset was treated as a discovery cohort. Every discovery cohort repertoire had been produced on one sequencing platform. Both class I and class II loci were covered by HLA typing, at four-digit resolution. Typing coverage differed by locus: A, B, C, DRB1 and DQB1 were typed in roughly 620-640 donors, DQA1 in 522, DPA1 in some 570, and DPB1 in 472. Roughly five DR-DQ haplotypes were handled as single units for association and clustering because linkage in the cohort was strong. Among about 410 genotyped donors of the cohort, an average of around 240,000 unique TCR beta nucleotide sequences was sequenced per donor, of which about 19% were non-productive.

A note on this clone: What this receptor recognizes is not known. No qualities accompany the bases; no much larger clone lies one base away.

Sequences LNHDA (CDR1) and SQIVND (CDR2) are obtained from the germline V gene (reference sequence). Unmatched junction bases come to 4, with V trimmed by 7 bases and J by 9 bases. The CDR3, from cysteine to phenylalanine, totals 13 residues. Only the CDR3 DNA is retained, 39 bases long and in frame from the first base. Results the study describes overall, beyond this receptor: In vitro tests confirmed that a few of the cytomegalovirus-associated TCR beta chains recognize cytomegalovirus antigens. The classifier was reported to diagnose cytomegalovirus status with high specificity and sensitivity in both the original cohort and the validation cohort. Because HLA typing was unavailable for some donors at each locus, only the typed subset was used in association tests. It was suggested by the authors that the approach could potentially be generalized to other disease states and immunological phenotypes. Correlated functional status among segregating V segments might reflect linkage disequilibrium, but an unknown experimental factor could not be ruled out. V-gene and J-gene trimming of TCR beta chains was associated with a missense DCLRE1C variant in a later genetic analysis, and the association was replicated in an independent cohort. A total of fewer than 200 TCR beta chains were listed by the study as associated with cytomegalovirus. In a later analysis, most CMV-associated TCR beta chains were found to appear HLA-restricted, with HLA associations seemingly driven largely by CMV exposure. In a later analysis, about 16,000 TCR beta sequences were associated with specific HLA alleles at a false discovery rate of 0.05. According to a later analysis, parvovirus B19, influenza, CMV and Epstein-Barr virus appeared linked to several top co-occurrence clusters. Presence/absence analyses assumed roughly uniform sequencing depth across donors, an assumption that may not hold. Because the 87-base-pair reads could not distinguish some IMGT-functional V segments, including TRBV6-2 and TRBV6-3, those segments were excluded. A later analysis found that HLA-associated TCR beta chains were more clonally expanded and had lower generation probabilities than equally common non-associated chains. The earlier analysis of a few hundred of the donors excluded some 16 rarely observed V segments, including chromosome 9 orphons, because counts were too low. While some public TCRs were present in many individuals, most TCR sequences turned up only very rarely across donors. In this cohort, only TCR beta chains were sequenced, and detectable features were limited by the absence of alpha or paired-chain data. A group of highly shared sequence variants was considered likely to be a technical artifact of the sequencing pipeline. According to a later genetic analysis, donors in an Asian-associated ancestry cluster had fewer N-insertions in productive TCRs than the approximately 690-donor mean. Assigning TCR associations to individual alleles was difficult when HLA alleles, especially DR and DQ, strongly co-occurred. A further reported finding was that TCR beta sequences accurately predicted the HLA-A and HLA-B alleles for most subjects in the first cohort. Broadly in line with IMGT annotations, most TCR beta V segments showed up in productive rearrangements about 90% or about 30% of the time in an earlier analysis of several hundred of the donors. The only immune exposure information available for the cohort was CMV serostatus. A later analysis found that TCR association rates varied across HLA loci, with DRB1 alleles showing the most associated TCRs and HLA-C alleles the fewest.

Library creation used the immunoSEQ multiplex PCR assay. For the multiplex PCR, a mixture combining 60 forward primers for TCR Vbeta segments and 13 reverse primers for TCR Jbeta segments was used. A multiplex PCR assay on genomic DNA amplified the CDR3 region of rearranged TCR beta genes. The Illumina HiSeq System was used to sequence the amplified TCR beta libraries as 87-base-pair reads. The study's own analysis went as follows. A later analysis tallied tens of millions of unique TCR beta chains across the approximately 670 repertoires, and about 12 million of those chains were shared by two or more donors. Raw reads were error-corrected and collapsed into unique sequences with a nearest-neighbor algorithm that merged closely related sequences to remove PCR and sequencing errors. Alignment of CDR3 sequences to IMGT reference sequences was used to assign V, D and J gene segments. Each retained sequence needed at least a six-nucleotide match to both a V gene segment and a J gene segment. Rearrangements were called productive when the CDR3 lacked stop codons and stayed in frame with V and J; all others were non-productive. Following IMGT convention, CDR3 was defined as the stretch from the second conserved V-encoded cysteine up to the conserved J-encoded phenylalanine. The earlier analysis of some 580 of the donors excluded any sequence lacking an unambiguous match to a single V gene segment. An earlier analysis of some 610 of the donors called V segments functional above 56.7% productive rearrangements and segregating when the between-donor standard deviation exceeded 5%. A statistical classification framework was built for diagnosing cytomegalovirus status from the catalog of TCR beta chain sequences. A later analysis assigned V and J genes by comparing TCR nucleotide sequences with IMGT/GENE-DB human TR gene sequences. The TCRdist pipeline was used in a later analysis to assign CDR3 sequences and most-parsimonious VDJ recombination scenarios. In a later analysis, every TCR beta chain was defined by the combination of its CDR3 amino acid sequence and its V-gene family, and reads without a unique V-gene family were dropped. A later analysis removed over 500 highly shared, low-generation-probability nucleotide sequences to deal with suspected cross-contamination and a sequencing artifact. For each public chain, a later analysis derived a clonal expansion index from normalized ranks of inferred template counts within each repertoire. Generation probabilities in a later analysis came from a VDJ recombination model fitted to out-of-frame rearrangements, and those results were checked against IGoR. In a later analysis, hypergeometric tests were used to score TCR-TCR, TCR-HLA and TCR-CMV co-occurrence, with a repertoire-size bias correction applied to TCR pairs. False discovery rates were estimated in a later analysis by permuting HLA or CMV assignments 20 times. In a later analysis, co-occurring TCRs were grouped using DBSCAN, with TCRdist sequence similarity added in when clustering inside HLA-allele-positive subsets. Repertoires with fewer than 30,000 or more than 120,000 public chains, plus five repertoires with anomalous nucleotide sharing, were excluded from co-occurrence clustering. Not all clones reach the TCRdb copy of this immuneACCESS table, which keeps in-frame sequences only. Checked studies attribute under half of the gap to unresolved V genes and leave the rest unexplained. For V, J and clone size, that table is used; D and trimming come from the DNA. Across this sample there are 150,000 to 200,000 clones, with roughly 80% seen only once. 4.5% to 5.5% of the sample rests with the top ten.

The cohort consisted of 600 to 700 healthy bone marrow donors. At the time of sampling, all cohort members were nominally healthy, though unrecorded immune exposures were likely present. The donor tested CMV seronegative and was one of the 352 seronegative cohort members. Every donor gave a peripheral blood sample, and the peripheral blood mononuclear cells from that sample were used for TCR beta sequencing. Genomic DNA was extracted from the blood cell samples with the Qiagen DNeasy Blood Extraction Kit. Sequencing used PBMCs. This TCR came from a man aged 18 to 35 in good health and CMV-seronegative. In this chain, TRBV19 is recombined with TRBJ1-6, with 9 junctional bases fitting TRBD1. CDR3 reads: CASKETGGSPLHF. The nucleotide sequence is TGTGCCAGTAAGGAGACAGGGGGTTCACCCCTCCACTTT. The variable domain in full, with residues beyond the CDR3 obtained from the reference TRBV19 and TRBJ1-6 genes, is DGGITQSPKYLFRKEGQNVTLSCEQNLNHDAMYWYRQDPGQGLRLIYYSQIVNDFQKGDIAEGYSVSREKKESFPLTVTSAQKNPTAFYLCASKETGGSPLHFGNGTRLTVT.